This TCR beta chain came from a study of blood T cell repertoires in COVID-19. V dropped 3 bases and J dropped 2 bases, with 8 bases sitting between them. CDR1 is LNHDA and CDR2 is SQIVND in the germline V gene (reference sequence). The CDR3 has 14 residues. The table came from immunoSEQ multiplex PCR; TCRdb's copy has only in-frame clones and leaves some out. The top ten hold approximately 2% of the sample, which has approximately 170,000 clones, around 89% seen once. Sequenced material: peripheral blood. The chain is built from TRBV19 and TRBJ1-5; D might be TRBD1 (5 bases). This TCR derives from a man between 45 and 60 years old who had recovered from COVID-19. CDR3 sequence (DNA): TGTGCCAGTAGTATGGGCAGGGGCAATCAGCCCCAGCATTTT. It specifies CASSMGRGNQPQHF.